Shown below are 3 T cell receptor beta chains from a single sample sequenced in a study of T cells in women clearing cervical HPV infection. Clones were sequenced by immunoSEQ multiplex PCR, and TCRdb holds only the in-frame ones, with some missing. The sample has about 39,000 clones. The sample taken for sequencing was blood buffy coat. The receptors originated from a woman aged 18 to 69 with a cervical HPV16 infection that either progressed to CIN3+ or cleared (not recorded which).

Details on this clone: The observed sequence ends 3 residues before the CDR3 terminus, with the missing tail filled in from the germline J gene. The chain combines TRBV2 with TRBJ2-3; possibly TRBD1 for D (5 bases). V was cut by 4 bases and J by 0 bases, with 8 bases left in between. Germline V CDR1 and CDR2: SNHLY, FYNNEI. The length of the CDR3 is 14 residues. CDR3 DNA, as far as it was read: TGTGCCAGCAGTGTGTCAGGGAGCACAGATACG. Residues: CASSVSGSTDT. The whole CDR3 protein reads CASSVSGSTDTQYF.

With regard to this clone: The read ends 3 residues early relative to the CDR3; the germline J gene fills the gap. The chain combines TRBV20-1 with TRBJ1-5, with D tentatively TRBD1 (6 bases). V shed 4 bases and J shed 4 bases, with 8 bases lying between them. CDR1 DFQATT and CDR2 SNEGSKA come from the germline V gene (reference sequence). The CDR3 loop spans 12 amino acids. The CDR3 spells CSAKDRNQPQHF. CDR3 bases read: TGCAGTGCTAAGGACAGAAATCAGCCC.

On this clone itself: The observed sequence ends 3 residues before the CDR3 terminus, with the missing tail filled in from the germline J gene. V is TRBV2 and J is TRBJ1-3; D ambiguous. Trimming removed 9 bases at V and 2 bases at J, with 5 bases between. The CDR3 runs to 11 residues. Germline CDR1 and CDR2: SNHLY and FYNNEI. CDR3 DNA (partial): TGTGCCAGTTCAGCTGGAAACACC. It codes for CASSAGNT. The entire CDR3 protein is CASSAGNTIYF. Combining the CDR3 with reference TRBV2 and TRBJ1-3 gives the whole variable domain EPEVTQTPSHQVTQMGQEVILRCVPISNHLYFYWYRQILGQKVEFLVSFYNNEISEKSEIFDDQFSVERPDGSNFTLKIRSTKLEDSAMYFCASSAGNTIYFGEGSWLTVV.